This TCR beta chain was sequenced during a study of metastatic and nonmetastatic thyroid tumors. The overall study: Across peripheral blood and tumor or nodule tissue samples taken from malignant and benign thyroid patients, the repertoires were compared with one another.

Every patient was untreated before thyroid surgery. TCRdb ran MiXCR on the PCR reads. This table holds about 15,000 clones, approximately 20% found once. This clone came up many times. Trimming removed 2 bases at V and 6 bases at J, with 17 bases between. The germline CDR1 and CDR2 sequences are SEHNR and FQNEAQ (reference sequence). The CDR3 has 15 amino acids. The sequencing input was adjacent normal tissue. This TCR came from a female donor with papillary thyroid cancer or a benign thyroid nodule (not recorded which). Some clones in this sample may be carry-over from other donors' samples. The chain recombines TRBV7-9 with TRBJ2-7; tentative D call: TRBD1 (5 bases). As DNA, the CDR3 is TGTGCCAGCAGCTTACGTGGGGCGACGTCCCGCGAGCAGTACTTC. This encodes CASSLRGATSREQYF.